The 23 T cell receptor beta chains reported below all come from one sample, sequenced in a study of T-cell reconstitution after alpha-beta-depleted transplantation in children. Unique molecular identifiers were used in preparing the TCRbeta library. TCRdb re-called the PCR reads through MiXCR, storing one row per CDR3 protein. The sample records around 440,000 distinct CDR3 sequences, about a sixth being singletons. The starting material was PBMCs, mostly from graft donor cells, obtained 360 days after TCRalphabeta/CD19-depleted stem cell transplant. These receptors came from a boy in the first two years of life who had a stem cell transplant for Wiskott-Aldrich syndrome, so the T cells may come from the graft donor.

The V and J genes are TRBV12-3 or TRBV12-4 and TRBJ2-1; 8 nucleotides line up with TRBD1. Trimming took 5 bases from V and 7 from J; bases not matched to a gene: 10. The CDR3 loop spans 15 amino acids. Written as DNA, the CDR3 is TGTGCCAGCAGTCCCCCGGGACAGGTCTATAATGAGCAGTTCTTC. This translates into CASSPPGQVYNEQFF.

The V gene is TRBV4-1, the J gene TRBJ2-5; a possible D gene is TRBD2 (5 bases). CDR1 is MGHRA and CDR2 is YSYEKL in the germline V gene. Trimming stripped 0 bases from V and 5 bases from J, with 13 bases between. The CDR3 is made up of 15 amino acids. The CDR3: CASSQDPASRETQYF. CDR3 DNA: TGCGCCAGCAGCCAAGATCCGGCTAGCCGGGAGACCCAGTACTTC.

This clonotype was found a few times. The rearrangement uses TRBV7-2 and TRBJ2-3; D remains ambiguous. The CDR3 totals 15 residues. The germline CDR1 and CDR2 sequences are SGHTA and FQGNSA. V lost 1 base and J 0 bases, leaving 8 bases between the germline ends. The CDR3: CASSLVPASTDTQYF. CDR3 bases: TGTGCCAGCAGCTTAGTGCCGGCTAGCACAGATACGCAGTATTTT.

This clonotype was detected a few times. The chain links TRBV10-2 to TRBJ2-1, with D perhaps TRBD2 (7 bases). V was pared by 6 bases and J by 9 bases, with 18 bases between. In germline, CDR1 is WSHSY, CDR2 SAAADI. This CDR3 contains 14 residues. CDR3 sequence reads: CASSQGREAAEQFF. The CDR3 coding sequence is TGCGCCAGCAGCCAGGGGAGGGAGGCGGCTGAGCAGTTCTTC.

This clonotype came up once. This sequence joins TRBV6-1 and TRBJ2-7, with unresolved D. The length of the CDR3 is 14 residues. V gave up 2 bases and J gave up 3 bases, with 11 bases separating them. CDR1 and CDR2 (germline): MNHNS, SASEGT. CDR3 amino acids: CASSETWQVYEQYF. The DNA for the CDR3 is TGTGCCAGCAGTGAAACGTGGCAGGTCTACGAGCAGTACTTC.

This chain uses TRBV20-1 with TRBJ2-1; 11 bases are a match to TRBD2. The germline gives CDR1 DFQATT, CDR2 SNEGSKA (reference sequence). CDR3 length: 14 residues. V lost 6 bases, J lost 5 bases, and 6 bases stayed unmatched. Here the CDR3 reads CSAELAGADNEQFF. The CDR3 DNA reads TGCAGTGCCGAACTAGCGGGGGCCGACAATGAGCAGTTCTTC.

The chain is built from TRBV29-1 and TRBJ2-1; D is undetermined. CDR1 SQVTM and CDR2 ANQGSEA come from the germline V gene. Trimming took off 3 bases at V and 4 bases at J, with 7 bases between the two ends. The CDR3 length is 12 residues. This chain's CDR3 is CSVDEDYNEQFF. The CDR3 DNA reads as TGCAGCGTTGACGAGGATTACAATGAGCAGTTCTTC.

V and J are TRBV7-9 and TRBJ2-3; D perhaps matches TRBD2 (6 bases). Germline CDR1 and CDR2: SEHNR and FQNEAQ (reference sequence). The V gene lost 3 bases and the J gene lost 3 bases, with 16 bases spanning the gap. The CDR3 is 16 amino acids. For the CDR3, the DNA is TGTGCCAGCAGCTTCTTACGGAGGGCCGGGACAGATACGCAGTATTTT. Translation gives CASSFLRRAGTDTQYF.

A few counts support this clonotype. The chain links TRBV10-3 to TRBJ2-7, with TRBD1 matching over 7 bases. The V gene's germline CDR1 is ENHRY and CDR2 SYGVKD. The CDR3 loop spans 18 amino acids. V trimming: 4 bases; J trimming: 5 bases; junction bases outside the gene matches: 20. The CDR3 DNA reads as TGTGCCATCAGTGTGAAGGAACCGACAGGGTCTTTATGGGACGAGCAGTACTTC. It is translated as CAISVKEPTGSLWDEQYF.

This clonotype was picked up a small number of times. J is TRBJ2-2 and V is TRBV5-1; no firm D call. From germline, CDR1 is SGHRS and CDR2 YFSETQ. This CDR3 has 15 residues. Between the trimmed V and J ends, which lost 0 bases and 5 bases, there was a span of 11 bases. The CDR3 DNA follows: TGCGCCAGCAGCTTGGCACTCCAAGGGACCGGGGAGCTGTTTTTT. This gives the protein CASSLALQGTGELFF.

A word on this clonotype: One end of the junction is discordant with germline, which a read error may explain. The chain has TRBV6-2 or TRBV6-3 and TRBJ2-1, with 8 bases fitting TRBD2. The length of the CDR3 is 14 residues. The germline V gene encodes CDR1 MNHEY and CDR2 SVGEGT. Here the CDR3 reads CASSYGPVERELFF. As DNA, the CDR3 is TGTGCCAGCAGTTATGGCCCGGTGGAGCGGGAGCTGTTCTTC.

This clonotype was detected only a few times. The rearrangement uses TRBV12-3 or TRBV12-4 and TRBJ2-5; weak D call: TRBD2 (6 bases). The CDR3 loop spans 15 amino acids. V lost 1 base, J lost 2 bases, and 11 bases lay in between. The DNA for the CDR3 is TGTGCCAGCAGTTTAGGGCGACTAGAACAAGAGACCCAGTACTTC. Amino acid sequence: CASSLGRLEQETQYF.

A few counts support this clonotype. CDR3 sequence reads: CASSSREGGNQPQHF. CDR3 sequence (DNA): TGTGCCAGCAGCTCTCGGGAGGGAGGCAATCAGCCCCAGCATTTT. V is TRBV7-7 and J is TRBJ1-5; D unclear. This CDR3 region has 15 residues. V was clipped by 4 bases and J by 2 bases, with 12 bases between them. Germline V gene lookup returns CDR1 SSHAT and CDR2 FNYEAQ (reference sequence).

The gene calls are TRBV12-3 or TRBV12-4 and TRBJ2-5; D may correspond to TRBD1 or TRBD2 (5 bases each). The CDR3 is 17 amino acids. V gave up 1 base and J gave up 3 bases, with 18 bases separating them. The CDR3 loop reads CASSLGGGLGVKETQYF. In DNA form, the CDR3 reads TGTGCCAGCAGTTTAGGTGGGGGATTGGGGGTCAAAGAGACCCAGTACTTC.

The chain has TRBV27 and TRBJ1-1; 9 positions agree with TRBD1. The CDR3 totals 14 residues. Per the germline V gene, CDR1 is MNHEY and CDR2 is SMNVEV (reference sequence). V was pared by 8 bases and J by 1 base, with 5 bases of the junction left unmatched. In DNA, the CDR3 is TGTGCCAGCGCACACAGGGGGCGGAACACTGAAGCTTTCTTT. Its protein is CASAHRGRNTEAFF.

A few counts support this clonotype. The CDR3 nucleotides read TGCGCCAGCAGCTTCGGGACCGTGGATGAGCAGTTCTTC. Translating it yields CASSFGTVDEQFF. The rearrangement joins TRBV5-1 to TRBJ2-1, with D perhaps assigned TRBD1 or TRBD2 (5 bases each). Trimming stripped 2 bases from V and 8 bases from J, with 11 bases between. From germline, CDR1 is SGHRS and CDR2 YFSETQ. The CDR3 sequence is 13 residues long.

The genes are TRBV7-8 and TRBJ2-3; no firm D call. The CDR3 runs to 17 residues. V lost 1 base, J lost 0 bases, and 14 bases lay in between. Germline values: CDR1 SGHVS, CDR2 FQNEAQ. Here the CDR3 DNA reads TGTGCCAGCAGCTTAGTGTCCACCATTCAGAGCACAGATACGCAGTATTTT. Translation: CASSLVSTIQSTDTQYF.

This clonotype showed up just a few times. The chain combines TRBV24-1 with TRBJ2-2; 7 bases line up with TRBD2. The germline V gene has CDR1 KGHDR and CDR2 SFDVKD. The CDR3 has 16 residues. V was pared by 1 base and J by 3 bases, with 4 bases of the junction left unmatched. For the CDR3, the DNA is TGTGCCACCAGTGATTTAATGGGACTATACACCGGGGAGCTGTTTTTT. It is translated as CATSDLMGLYTGELFF.

The chain is built from TRBV7-7 and TRBJ2-3; D gene unclear. CDR3 length: 14 amino acids. The V gene lost 2 bases and the J gene lost 2 bases, with 8 bases spanning the gap. Looked up from germline, CDR1 is SSHAT and CDR2 is FNYEAQ (reference sequence). Here the CDR3 reads CASSLSYPTDTQYF. The CDR3 DNA follows: TGTGCCAGCAGCTTATCGTACCCCACAGATACGCAGTATTTT.

This clonotype came up a few times. The chain combines TRBV7-9 with TRBJ2-5; 9 nucleotides line up with TRBD1. The CDR3 loop spans 16 amino acids. The junction had 12 bases not matched to a gene; V was cut back by 8 bases and J by 2 bases. Germline V lookup: CDR1 SEHNR, CDR2 FQNEAQ (reference sequence). This CDR3 is CASAGGDRVIQETQYF. The CDR3 bases are TGTGCCAGCGCTGGGGGGGACAGGGTGATTCAAGAGACCCAGTACTTC.

V gene TRBV15 combines with J gene TRBJ1-6; 11 positions agree with TRBD1. The CDR3 extends over 14 amino acids. Unmatched junction bases numbered 3, after V lost 5 bases and J lost 9 bases. Germline-derived CDR1 and CDR2 are LNHNV and YYDKDF (reference sequence). For the CDR3, the DNA is TGTGCCACCAGCGGACAGGGGGCCCGTTCACCCCTCCACTTT. It yields the protein CATSGQGARSPLHF.

This clonotype turned up a few times. V usage is TRBV5-1 and J usage is TRBJ1-1; D perhaps matches TRBD1 (5 bases). V lost 1 base and J 7 bases, leaving 14 bases between the germline ends. CDR3 length: 14 residues. Germline V gene data show CDR1 as SGHRS and CDR2 as YFSETQ. The CDR3 sequence is CASSLRGASSEAFF. The CDR3 coding sequence is TGCGCCAGCAGCTTGAGGGGCGCTTCTAGTGAAGCTTTCTTT.

The rearrangement joins TRBV9 to TRBJ2-1, with TRBD2 identical over 8 bases. J lost 6 bases, V lost 0 bases, and 5 bases had no gene match. This CDR3 is built from 15 residues. Germline CDR1 reads SGDLS; CDR2 reads YYNGEE. DNA of the CDR3: TGTGCCAGCAGCGTAGCTACTAGCGGCAGCAATGAGCAGTTCTTC. The encoded protein is CASSVATSGSNEQFF.